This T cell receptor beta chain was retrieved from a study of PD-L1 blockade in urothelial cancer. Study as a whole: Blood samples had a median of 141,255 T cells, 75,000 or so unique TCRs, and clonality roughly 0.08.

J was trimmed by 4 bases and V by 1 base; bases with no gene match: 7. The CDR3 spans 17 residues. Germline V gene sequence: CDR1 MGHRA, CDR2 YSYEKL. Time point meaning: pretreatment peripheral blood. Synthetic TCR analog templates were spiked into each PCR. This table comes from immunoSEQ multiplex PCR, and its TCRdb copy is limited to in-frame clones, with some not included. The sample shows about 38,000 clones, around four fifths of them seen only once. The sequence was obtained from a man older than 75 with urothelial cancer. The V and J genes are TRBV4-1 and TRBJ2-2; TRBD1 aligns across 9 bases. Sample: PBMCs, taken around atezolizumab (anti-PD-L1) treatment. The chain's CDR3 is CASSQGPGQGITGELFF. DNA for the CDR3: TGCGCCAGCAGCCAAGGCCCGGGACAGGGTATCACCGGGGAGCTGTTTTTT.